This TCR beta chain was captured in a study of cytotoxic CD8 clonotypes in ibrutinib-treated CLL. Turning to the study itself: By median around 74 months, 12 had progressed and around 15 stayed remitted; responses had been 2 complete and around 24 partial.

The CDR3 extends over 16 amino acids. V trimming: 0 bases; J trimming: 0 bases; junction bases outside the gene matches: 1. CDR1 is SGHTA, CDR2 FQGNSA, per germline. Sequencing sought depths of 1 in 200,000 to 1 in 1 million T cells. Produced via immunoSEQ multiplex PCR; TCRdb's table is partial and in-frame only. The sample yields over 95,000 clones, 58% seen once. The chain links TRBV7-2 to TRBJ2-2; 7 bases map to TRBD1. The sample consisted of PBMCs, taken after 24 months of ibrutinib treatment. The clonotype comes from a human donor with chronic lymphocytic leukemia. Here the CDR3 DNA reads TGTGCCAGCAGCTTAGCCGGGACAGCGAACACCGGGGAGCTGTTTTTT. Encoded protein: CASSLAGTANTGELFF. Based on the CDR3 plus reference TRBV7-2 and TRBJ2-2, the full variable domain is GAGVSQSPSNKVTEKGKDVELRCDPISGHTALYWYRQSLGQGLEFLIYFQGNSAPDKSGLPSDRFSAERTGGSVSTLTIQRTQQEDSAVYLCASSLAGTANTGELFFGEGSRLTVL.